This is a list of T cell receptor beta chains from one sample in a study of T cells in Graves' hyperthyroidism and ophthalmopathy. Via MiXCR, TCRdb re-called the multiplex PCR reads, giving one row per CDR3 protein. The table records a few hundred thousand distinct CDR3 sequences, roughly 20% of them present only once. Sequenced: blood. These receptors all stem from a man between 50 and 59 years old with Graves' ophthalmopathy. The CDR3 runs from the conserved cysteine through the conserved F or W. Each record gives: J gene, V gene, CDR3 length, CDR3 protein.

TRBJ1-5 TRBV6-1 16 CASSEQAGMGNQPQHF
TRBJ1-3 TRBV2 15 CASSTTGGNGNTIYF
TRBJ1-5 TRBV5-8 14 CASTGQISNQPQHF
TRBJ2-4 TRBV20-1 14 CSGGGGLMKNIQYF
TRBJ1-2 TRBV30 12 CAWSKGAYGYTF
TRBJ2-1 TRBV6-9 16 CASSYTGTGRGNEQFF
TRBJ2-3 TRBV6-1 18 CASSEALEGQGLTDTQYF
TRBJ2-5 TRBV19 14 CASREGGERETQYF
TRBJ1-1 TRBV6-1 15 CASSEAITVDTEAFF
TRBJ2-2 TRBV7-3 17 CASSFLGLATNTGELFF
TRBJ1-1 TRBV30 12 CAWSSDHTEAFF
TRBJ2-7 TRBV20-1 14 CSARAGLAGREQYF
TRBJ1-3 TRBV6-5 16 CASSYSVGSSGNTIYF
TRBJ2-7 TRBV5-1 16 CASSPFPGGGSYEQYF
TRBJ2-3 TRBV13 14 CASSLGGTPDTQYF
TRBJ1-1 TRBV7-6 14 CASSLEVTQAEAFF
TRBJ1-3 TRBV10-3 14 CAIRGTEPGNTIYF
TRBJ2-5 TRBV20-1 12 CSTTRVGETQYF
TRBJ2-3 TRBV5-1 18 CASSQGGQLAVYVDTQYF
TRBJ2-1 TRBV5-1 15 CASSLDGFGHNEQFF